This entry concerns a single T cell receptor beta chain. Its target is unknown. Production of TCR cDNA was by 5'RACE template switching, which also added a universal primer site and UMIs. TCRdb ran MiXCR on the 5' RACE reads and lists one entry per CDR3 protein. The sample includes fewer than 450,000 distinct CDR3 sequences, roughly 8.6% seen only once; the top ten take around 17%. The data are from a study of T cells after yellow fever vaccination. CDR3 size: 15 residues. The germline V gene encodes CDR1 SGHVS and CDR2 FQNEAQ. Trimming pared 0 bases from V and 7 bases from J, leaving 13 bases between. Points from the study as a whole: Most clones from primary vaccination were detected again post-booster (approximately 96% CD4, around 90% CD8). Clonotypes appearing in both CD4 and CD8 compartments existed, and their share was small. Abundant clonotypes from the bulk population could have been carried over as contaminants into FACS-sorted repertoires.

The rearrangement joins TRBV7-8 to TRBJ2-1, with D possibly TRBD2 on 6 matching bases. Sequenced material: PBMCs, taken about 41 days after the first yellow fever vaccination. This TCR came from a man in his late teens or twenties who received the YFV17D yellow fever vaccine. CDR3: CASSLALIRENEQFF. The CDR3 nucleotides are TGTGCCAGCAGCTTAGCACTTATTCGGGAGAATGAGCAGTTCTTC.